Listed here are 8 T cell receptor beta chains from one sample, sequenced in a study of blood T cell repertoires in COVID-19. The protocol was immunoSEQ multiplex PCR, while the TCRdb copy is restricted to in-frame clones and leaves out a portion. Found here are 200,000 to 250,000 clones, roughly 92% of them singletons; the top ten hold over 0.75%. Specimen: peripheral blood. The receptors originated from a man between 60 and 70 years old with COVID-19, enrolled during active disease.

This chain uses TRBV25-1 with TRBJ2-3, with unresolved D. V was trimmed by 5 bases and J by 4 bases, leaving 22 bases between them. The length of the CDR3 is 17 residues. Looked up from germline, CDR1 is MGHDK and CDR2 is SYGVNS. The CDR3 protein is CASSPTVGWAGADTQYF. In DNA, the CDR3 is TGTGCCAGCAGTCCAACGGTGGGTTGGGCCGGTGCAGATACGCAGTATTTT.

Only a few counts were recorded for this clone. The V and J genes are TRBV7-2 and TRBJ1-2; tentative D call: TRBD1 (5 bases). V was trimmed by 5 bases and J by 8 bases, leaving 21 bases between them. Germline CDR1 SGHTA, CDR2 FQGNSA. The CDR3 runs to 15 residues. CDR3 coding DNA: TGTGCCAGCAGCGAACGAAGAGCAGGGCTCGAGGGCTACACCTTC. Protein: CASSERRAGLEGYTF.

The chain uses TRBV2 and TRBJ2-2; D is uncertain. The germline V gene has CDR1 SNHLY and CDR2 FYNNEI. This CDR3 region has 13 residues. Trimming shortened V by 7 bases and J by 0 bases, and 6 bases separated the two germline ends. The CDR3 DNA reads as TGTGCCAGCAAGTACACGAACACCGGGGAGCTGTTTTTT. It yields the protein CASKYTNTGELFF.

The J gene is TRBJ1-2, the V gene TRBV18; 8 bases agree with TRBD1. V was clipped by 3 bases and J by 8 bases; unmatched bases: 14. The CDR3 has 16 residues. The germline V gene has CDR1 KGHSH and CDR2 LQKENI. The CDR3 loop is CASSPQGQDSGEGYTF. The CDR3 DNA reads TGTGCCAGCTCACCGCAGGGACAGGACTCGGGAGAGGGCTACACCTTC. Variable domain in full (rest from reference TRBV18 and TRBJ1-2): NAGVMQNPRHLVRRRGQEARLRCSPMKGHSHVYWYRQLPEEGLKFMVYLQKENIIDESGMPKERFSAEFPKEGPSILRIQQVVRGDSAAYFCASSPQGQDSGEGYTFGSGTRLTVV.

CDR3 loop: CASSPGGGGNQPQHF. Here the CDR3 DNA reads TGTGCCAGCAGCCCGGGCGGGGGGGGCAATCAGCCCCAGCATTTT. The chain joins TRBV6-5 to TRBJ1-5, with a weak D call TRBD1 (5 bases). Trimming stripped 6 bases from V and 2 bases from J, with 14 bases between. The germline V gene has CDR1 MNHEY and CDR2 SVGAGI. There are 15 residues in the CDR3.

The sample holds a few counts of this clone. The V gene is TRBV6-5, the J gene TRBJ2-2; 9 bases fit TRBD2. Germline trimming cut 6 bases from V and 5 bases from J; bases unmatched to any gene: 7. Looked up from germline, CDR1 is MNHEY and CDR2 is SVGAGI. This CDR3 spans 15 amino acids. This CDR3 reads CASRRGGRRTGELFF. CDR3 nucleotide sequence: TGTGCCAGCAGGCGGGGGGGGCGCAGAACCGGGGAGCTGTTTTTT.

This clone was detected a few times. The chain combines TRBV7-8 with TRBJ2-6; 11 bases map to TRBD1. Trimming cost V 5 bases and J 0 bases; bases outside gene matches: 6. The CDR3 loop spans 18 amino acids. Germline assignment: CDR1 SGHVS and CDR2 FQNEAQ. This chain's CDR3 is CASSNRDRGFSGANVLTF. The CDR3 nucleotides read TGTGCCAGCAGCAACCGGGACAGGGGGTTCTCTGGGGCCAACGTCCTGACTTTC.

The sample holds one count of this clone. The chain carries TRBV7-8 and TRBJ2-3, with 10 bases aligning to TRBD2. V dropped 6 bases and J dropped 5; count of bases not matched to a gene: 8. This CDR3 contains 15 residues. The V gene's germline CDR1 is SGHVS and CDR2 FQNEAQ. The CDR3 region has the DNA TGTGCCAGCAGACTAACTAGCGGGGTTATAGATACGCAGTATTTT. As protein: CASRLTSGVIDTQYF.